This T cell receptor beta chain originates from a study of T cell repertoires in cytomegalovirus infection. For this clonotype: No antigen is known for it.

General study points: CMV-specific TCR beta clonotypes restricted by HLA-C dominated the ex vivo response. Cumulative public TCR beta family frequency identified carriers of CMV plus the relevant HLA.

V shed 6 bases, J shed 11 bases, and the junction held 14 bases outside the gene matches. The CDR3 covers 15 residues. The germline CDR1 and CDR2 sequences are MNHNY and SVGAGI (reference sequence). TCRdb processed the reads anew with MiXCR; each CDR3 protein has one entry. The repertoire has 350,000 to 500,000 distinct CDR3 sequences, around 32% of them found once; the top ten carry roughly 15%. V usage is TRBV6-6 and J usage is TRBJ2-5, with 11 bases aligning to TRBD1. The sample was PBMCs. This TCR was sampled from a human donor in good health (CMV status not recorded). Some clones in this sample may be carry-over from other donors' samples. The CDR3 DNA reads TGTGCCAGCAGCCCCCGGACAGGGGGCCTACAGAATCAGTACTTC. Translating gives CASSPRTGGLQNQYF.